The entry that follows covers one T cell receptor beta chain sequence. This specimen belongs to a study of CD8 T cells in Susac syndrome. Random hexamers served to reverse transcribe roughly 0.45 to 1 ug RNA. One entry per CDR3 protein results from TCRdb running MiXCR on the immunoSEQ multiplex PCR reads. The data contain approximately 190,000 distinct CDR3 sequences, approximately 93% of them seen just once; the ten biggest clones take up about 0.1%. V lost 2 bases, J lost 8 bases, and 13 bases lay in between. The CDR3 has 15 residues. Germline CDR1 SGHDN, CDR2 FVKESK. Material for sequencing was CD4+ T cells from PBMCs. This chain uses TRBV14 with TRBJ1-6; D is ambiguous. This sequence originates from a human donor in good health. The CDR3 protein is CASSQMGARDSPLHF. In DNA, the CDR3 is TGTGCCAGCAGCCAAATGGGTGCTCGGGATTCACCCCTCCACTTT.